This T cell receptor (beta chain) emerged from a study of cytomegalovirus exposure and HLA in healthy donors. The PCR was carried out with 60 Vbeta primers and 13 Jbeta primers. Some clones are missing from TCRdb's copy, which holds only in-frame ones; the method was immunoSEQ multiplex PCR. Of 200,000 to 250,000 clones in the sample, 75% to 85% were seen once. The germline V gene encodes CDR1 MNHEY and CDR2 SMNVEV (reference sequence). The CDR3 consists of 16 residues. The V gene end was trimmed by 0 bases and the J gene end by 7 bases; junction bases not matched to a gene: 5. V gene TRBV27 combines with J gene TRBJ2-1, with 11 bases identical to TRBD2. The clonotype comes from a woman aged 40 to 50 in good health and CMV-seronegative. The specimen sequenced was PBMCs. The CDR3 DNA reads TGTGCCAGCAGTTTATCCCCTAGCGGGAGGATTAATGAGCAGTTCTTC. This encodes CASSLSPSGRINEQFF.